This T cell receptor beta chain was recovered during a study of PD-1 blockade in classical Hodgkin lymphoma. About the study: It was nivolumab at 3 mg/kg, given intravenously every 2 weeks, that patients received. Study observations and caveats: Patients who began taking nivolumab under 1 year after ASCT were left out. At C4D1, TCR diversity had climbed significantly for CD4+ cells, though not for CD8+ cells.

The sample's time point: cycle 4 day 1 (C4D1), after more than five weeks of nivolumab. Every one of the patients relapsed after autologous stem cell transplantation (brentuximab vedotin exposure was variable). On this clone: Its antigen is not identified.

Germline CDR1 is SEHNR and CDR2 is FQNEAQ (reference sequence). Trimming cost V 2 bases and J 3 bases, with 10 bases left between them. The CDR3 spans 14 residues. Here immunoSEQ multiplex PCR was the method, and the copy in TCRdb shows in-frame clones only, minus some. The sample shows about 96,000 clones, roughly 91% of them seen only once. The TCR was taken from a human donor with classical Hodgkin lymphoma. The chain is built from TRBV7-9 and TRBJ2-5, with D perhaps matching TRBD1 (5 bases). Sequenced here: peripheral blood mononuclear cells (PBMCs), sampled before the fourth cycle of nivolumab. The CDR3 nucleotides are TGTGCCAGCAGCTTACCTTTAGGGGAAGAGACCCAGTACTTC. This encodes CASSLPLGEETQYF.